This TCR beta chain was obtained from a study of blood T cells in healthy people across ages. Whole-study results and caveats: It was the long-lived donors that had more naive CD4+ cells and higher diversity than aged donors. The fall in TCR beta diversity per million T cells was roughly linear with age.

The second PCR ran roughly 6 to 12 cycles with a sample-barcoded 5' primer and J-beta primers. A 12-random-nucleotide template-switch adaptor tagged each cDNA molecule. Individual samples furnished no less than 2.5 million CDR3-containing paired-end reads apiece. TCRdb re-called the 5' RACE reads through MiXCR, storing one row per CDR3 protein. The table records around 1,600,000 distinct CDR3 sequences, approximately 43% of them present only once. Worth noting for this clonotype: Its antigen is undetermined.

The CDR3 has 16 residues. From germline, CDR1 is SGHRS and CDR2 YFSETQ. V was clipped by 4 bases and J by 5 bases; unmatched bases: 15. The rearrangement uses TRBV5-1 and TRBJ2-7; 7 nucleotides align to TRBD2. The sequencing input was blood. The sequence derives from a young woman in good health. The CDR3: CASSMGDYSGSHEQYF. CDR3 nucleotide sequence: TGCGCCAGCAGCATGGGGGACTACTCGGGAAGCCACGAGCAGTACTTC.